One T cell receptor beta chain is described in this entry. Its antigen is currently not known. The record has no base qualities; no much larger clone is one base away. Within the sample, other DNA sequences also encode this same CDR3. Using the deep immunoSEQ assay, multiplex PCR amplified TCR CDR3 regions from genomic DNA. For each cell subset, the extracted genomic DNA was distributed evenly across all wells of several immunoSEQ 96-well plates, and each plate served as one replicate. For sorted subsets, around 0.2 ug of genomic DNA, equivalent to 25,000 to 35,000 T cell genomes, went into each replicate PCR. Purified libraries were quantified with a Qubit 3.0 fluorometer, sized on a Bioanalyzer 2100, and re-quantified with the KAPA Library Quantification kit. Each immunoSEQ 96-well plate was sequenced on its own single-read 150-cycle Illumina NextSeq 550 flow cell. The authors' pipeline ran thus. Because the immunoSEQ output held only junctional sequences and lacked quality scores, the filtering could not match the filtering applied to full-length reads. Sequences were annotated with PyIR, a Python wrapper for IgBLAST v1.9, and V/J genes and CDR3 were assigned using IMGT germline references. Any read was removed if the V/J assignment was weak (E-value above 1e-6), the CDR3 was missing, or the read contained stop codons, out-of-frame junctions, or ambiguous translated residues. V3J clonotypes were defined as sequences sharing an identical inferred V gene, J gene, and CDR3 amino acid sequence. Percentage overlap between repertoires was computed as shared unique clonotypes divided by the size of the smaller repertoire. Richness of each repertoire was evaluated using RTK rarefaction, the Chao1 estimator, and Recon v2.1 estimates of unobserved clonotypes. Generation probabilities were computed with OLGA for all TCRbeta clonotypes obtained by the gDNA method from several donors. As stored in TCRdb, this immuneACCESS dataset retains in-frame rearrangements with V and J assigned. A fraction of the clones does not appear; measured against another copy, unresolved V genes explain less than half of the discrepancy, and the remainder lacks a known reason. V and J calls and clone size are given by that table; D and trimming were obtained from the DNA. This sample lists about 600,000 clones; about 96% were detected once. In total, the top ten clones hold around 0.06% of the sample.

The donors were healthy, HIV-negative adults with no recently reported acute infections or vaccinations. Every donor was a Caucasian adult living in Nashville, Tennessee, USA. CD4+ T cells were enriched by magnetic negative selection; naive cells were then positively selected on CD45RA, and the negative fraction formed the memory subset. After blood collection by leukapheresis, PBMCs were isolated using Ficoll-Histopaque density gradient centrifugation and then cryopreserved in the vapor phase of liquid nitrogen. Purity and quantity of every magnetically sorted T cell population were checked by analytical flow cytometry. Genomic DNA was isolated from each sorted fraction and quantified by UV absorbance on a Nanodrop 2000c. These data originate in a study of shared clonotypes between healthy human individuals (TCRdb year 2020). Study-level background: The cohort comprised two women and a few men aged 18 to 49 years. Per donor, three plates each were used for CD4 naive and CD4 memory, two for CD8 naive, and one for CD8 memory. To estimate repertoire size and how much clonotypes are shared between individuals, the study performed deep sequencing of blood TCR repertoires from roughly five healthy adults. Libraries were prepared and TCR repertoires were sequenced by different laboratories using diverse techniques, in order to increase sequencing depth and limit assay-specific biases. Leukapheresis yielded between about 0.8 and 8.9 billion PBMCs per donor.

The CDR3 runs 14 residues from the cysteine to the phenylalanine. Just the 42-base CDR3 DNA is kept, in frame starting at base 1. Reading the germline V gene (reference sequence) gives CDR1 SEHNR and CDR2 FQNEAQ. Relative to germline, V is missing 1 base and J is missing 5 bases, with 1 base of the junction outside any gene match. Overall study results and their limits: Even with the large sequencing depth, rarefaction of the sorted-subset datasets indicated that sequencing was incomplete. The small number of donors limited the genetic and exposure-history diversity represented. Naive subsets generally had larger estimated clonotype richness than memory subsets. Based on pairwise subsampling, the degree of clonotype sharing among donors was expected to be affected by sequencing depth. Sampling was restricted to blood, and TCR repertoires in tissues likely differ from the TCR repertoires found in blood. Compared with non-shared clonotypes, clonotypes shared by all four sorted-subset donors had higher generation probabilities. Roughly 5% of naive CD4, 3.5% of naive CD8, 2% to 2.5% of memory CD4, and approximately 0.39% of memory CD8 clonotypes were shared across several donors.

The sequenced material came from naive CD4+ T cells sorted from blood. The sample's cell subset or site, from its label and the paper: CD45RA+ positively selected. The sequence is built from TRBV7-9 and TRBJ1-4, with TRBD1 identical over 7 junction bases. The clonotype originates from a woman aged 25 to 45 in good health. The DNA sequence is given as TGTGCCAGCAGCTTAGGACAGGGAAATGAAAAACTGTTTTTT. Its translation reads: CASSLGQGNEKLFF.